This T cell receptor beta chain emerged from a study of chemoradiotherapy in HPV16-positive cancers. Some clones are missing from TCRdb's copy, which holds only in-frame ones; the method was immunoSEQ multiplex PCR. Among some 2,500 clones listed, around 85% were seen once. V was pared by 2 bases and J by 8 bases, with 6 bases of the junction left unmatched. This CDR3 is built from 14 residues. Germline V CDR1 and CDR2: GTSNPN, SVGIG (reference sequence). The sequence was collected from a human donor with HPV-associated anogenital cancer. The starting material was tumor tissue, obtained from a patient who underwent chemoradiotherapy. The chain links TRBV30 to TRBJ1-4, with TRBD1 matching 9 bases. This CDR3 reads CAWSKTGGREKLFF. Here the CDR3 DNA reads TGTGCCTGGAGTAAGACAGGGGGACGGGAAAAACTGTTTTTT.